These 10 T cell receptor beta chains originate from one sample sequenced in a study of shared clonotypes between healthy human individuals. Naive CD8 cells, CD45RO-negative and positively selected for CCR7, excluded terminally differentiated effector memory CD45RA+ cells. Profiling relied on immunoSEQ multiplex PCR, and the TCRdb table lists in-frame clones only, not all of them. Of a few hundred thousand clones in the sample, 95% to 96% were seen once. Material: naive CD8+ T cells sorted from blood. Every receptor here comes from a woman in her twenties or thirties in good health.

The gene calls are TRBV7-2 and TRBJ2-5; D is unresolved. The V end was cut by 4 bases, the J end by 5 bases, with 17 bases between. Looked up from germline, CDR1 is SGHTA and CDR2 is FQGNSA. The CDR3 length is 15 residues. The CDR3 here is CASSSLLRAEETQYF. The CDR3 DNA reads as TGTGCCAGCAGCTCCCTGCTTAGGGCCGAGGAGACCCAGTACTTC.

The rearrangement uses TRBV9 and TRBJ2-7; 7 nucleotides align to TRBD2. Trimming at V came to 0 bases and at J to 5 bases, leaving 2 bases not matched to a gene. Germline lookup yields CDR1 SGDLS and CDR2 YYNGEE. The CDR3 has 13 residues. CDR3 in amino acids: CASSVAGGNEQYF. CDR3 nucleotide sequence: TGTGCCAGCAGCGTAGCCGGGGGGAACGAGCAGTACTTC.

The chain combines TRBV5-5 with TRBJ1-1, with D tentatively TRBD1 (5 bases). In germline, CDR1 is SGHKS, CDR2 YYEKEE (reference sequence). Trimming removed 4 bases from V and 0 bases from J, with 10 bases in between. The CDR3 sequence is 14 residues long. The CDR3 region is CASSPDSMNTEAFF. The CDR3 DNA reads as TGTGCCAGCAGCCCAGACAGCATGAACACTGAAGCTTTCTTT.

The J gene is TRBJ2-7, the V gene TRBV9; D remains ambiguous. V lost 3 bases to trimming and J lost 3 bases, with 13 bases between them. CDR1 SGDLS and CDR2 YYNGEE come from the germline V gene. The CDR3 runs 14 residues. The CDR3 loop reads CASSADRQDYEQYF. The CDR3 region has the DNA TGTGCCAGCAGCGCCGACCGGCAGGACTACGAGCAGTACTTC.

The chain uses TRBV29-1 and TRBJ2-3, with D maybe TRBD2 (5 bases). The germline V gene encodes CDR1 SQVTM and CDR2 ANQGSEA. CDR3 length equals 14 residues. V was trimmed by 7 bases and J by 5 bases, leaving 19 bases between them. CDR3 nucleotide sequence: TGCAGCGCCGCCCCTAACGCGGGTGAAGATACGCAGTATTTT. Its protein is CSAAPNAGEDTQYF.

On this clone: The sample carries other DNA sequences with the same CDR3. This chain uses TRBV4-1 with TRBJ1-5; D is unclear. The CDR3 is 15 amino acids. The germline V gene has CDR1 MGHRA and CDR2 YSYEKL. V was cut by 0 bases and J by 0 bases, with 6 bases left in between. The CDR3 DNA reads as TGCGCCAGCAGCCAAGACCCATTTAGCAATCAGCCCCAGCATTTT. Amino acids: CASSQDPFSNQPQHF.

This chain uses TRBV21-1 with TRBJ1-1. TRBV21-1 is tagged as a pseudogene. The CDR3 totals 14 residues. The CDR3 loop is CASSGSGGDTEAFF. For the CDR3, the DNA is TGTGCCAGCAGCGGTTCGGGGGGGGACACTGAAGCTTTCTTT.

The V gene is TRBV6-6, the J gene TRBJ1-1; weak D call: TRBD1 (5 bases). The CDR3 spans 13 residues. Germline CDR1 and CDR2: MNHNY and SVGAGI (reference sequence). The V end was cut by 5 bases, the J end by 9 bases, with 16 bases between. This CDR3 is CASSINGADQAFF. The CDR3 DNA reads TGTGCCAGCAGTATAAATGGGGCCGACCAAGCTTTCTTT.

DNA for the CDR3: TGTGCCAGCAGTTTCGAGGGGGAGGGGGTCAATCAGCCCCAGCATTTT. Its protein product is CASSFEGEGVNQPQHF. V and J are TRBV28 and TRBJ1-5, with D possibly matching TRBD1 (6 bases). In germline, CDR1 is MDHEN, CDR2 SYDVKM. V was cut by 3 bases and J by 3 bases, with 15 bases left in between. This CDR3 has 16 amino acids.

The V gene is TRBV27, the J gene TRBJ1-4, with TRBD1 matching over 9 bases. Looked up from germline, CDR1 is MNHEY and CDR2 is SMNVEV (reference sequence). The CDR3 covers 18 residues. The V and J ends lost 2 bases and 2 bases, in that order; junction bases with no gene match: 9. The CDR3 spells CASSLTLPGQGTNEKLFF. The CDR3 bases are TGTGCCAGCAGTTTAACCCTACCGGGACAGGGTACTAATGAAAAACTGTTTTTT.